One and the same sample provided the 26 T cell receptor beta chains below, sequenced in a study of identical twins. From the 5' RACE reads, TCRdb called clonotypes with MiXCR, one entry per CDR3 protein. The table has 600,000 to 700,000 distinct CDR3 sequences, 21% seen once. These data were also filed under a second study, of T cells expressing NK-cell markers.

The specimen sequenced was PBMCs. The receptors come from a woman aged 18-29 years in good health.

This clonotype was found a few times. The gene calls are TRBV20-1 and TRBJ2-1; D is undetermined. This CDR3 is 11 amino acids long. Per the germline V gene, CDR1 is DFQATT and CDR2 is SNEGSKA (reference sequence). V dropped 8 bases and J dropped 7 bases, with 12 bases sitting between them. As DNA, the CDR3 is TGCAGTTACTCCCCCAGGAATGAGCAGTTCTTC. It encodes CSYSPRNEQFF.

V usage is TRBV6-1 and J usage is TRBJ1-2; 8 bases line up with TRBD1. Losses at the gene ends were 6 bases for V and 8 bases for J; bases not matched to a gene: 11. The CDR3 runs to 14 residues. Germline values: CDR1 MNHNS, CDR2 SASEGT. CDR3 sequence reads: CASRPTGGRVGYTF. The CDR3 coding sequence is TGTGCCAGCAGACCCACAGGGGGGAGGGTGGGCTACACCTTC.

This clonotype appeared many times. This CDR3 reads CASSATGGLNTEAFF. DNA of the CDR3: TGTGCCAGCAGTGCCACAGGGGGCCTGAACACTGAAGCTTTCTTT. This chain joins TRBV27 and TRBJ1-1; 9 nucleotides line up with TRBD1. J gave up 0 bases and V 5 bases, and 4 bases lay outside the gene matches. The CDR3 sequence is 15 residues long. CDR1 is MNHEY and CDR2 is SMNVEV in the germline V gene (reference sequence).

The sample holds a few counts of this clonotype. The CDR3 is CSARLPPPTANYGYTF. The CDR3 region has the DNA TGCAGTGCTAGACTCCCACCCCCGACAGCTAACTATGGCTACACCTTC. This chain links TRBV20-1 with TRBJ1-2; tentatively, D is TRBD1 (5 bases). Germline lookup yields CDR1 DFQATT and CDR2 SNEGSKA (reference sequence). The CDR3 extends over 16 amino acids. V was cut by 2 bases and J by 0 bases, with 16 bases left in between.

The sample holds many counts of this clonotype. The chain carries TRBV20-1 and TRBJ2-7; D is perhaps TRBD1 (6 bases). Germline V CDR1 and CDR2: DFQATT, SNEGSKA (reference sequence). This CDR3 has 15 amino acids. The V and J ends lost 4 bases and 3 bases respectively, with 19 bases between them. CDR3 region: CSANPPGQGFYEQYF. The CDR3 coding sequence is TGCAGTGCTAATCCCCCGGGGCAGGGGTTCTACGAGCAGTACTTC.

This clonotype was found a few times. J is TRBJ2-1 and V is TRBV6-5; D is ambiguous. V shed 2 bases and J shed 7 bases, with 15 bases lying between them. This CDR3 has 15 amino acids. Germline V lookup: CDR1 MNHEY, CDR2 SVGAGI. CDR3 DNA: TGTGCCAGCAGTTACGGCGCTCCCGCTGGTAATGAGCAGTTCTTC. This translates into CASSYGAPAGNEQFF.

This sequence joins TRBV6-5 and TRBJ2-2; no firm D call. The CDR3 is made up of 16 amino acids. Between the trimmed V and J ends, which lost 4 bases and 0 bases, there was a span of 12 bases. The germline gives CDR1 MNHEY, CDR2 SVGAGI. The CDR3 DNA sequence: TGTGCCAGCAGTTCTTGGCTAGGAGCGAACACCGGGGAGCTGTTTTTT. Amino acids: CASSSWLGANTGELFF.

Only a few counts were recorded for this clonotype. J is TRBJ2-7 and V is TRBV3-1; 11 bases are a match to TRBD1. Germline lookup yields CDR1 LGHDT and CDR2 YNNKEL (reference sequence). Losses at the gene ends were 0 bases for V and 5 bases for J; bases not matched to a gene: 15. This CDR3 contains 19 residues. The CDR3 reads CASSQDLRFRDRGENEQYF. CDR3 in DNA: TGTGCCAGCAGCCAAGATCTTCGTTTCCGGGACAGGGGGGAAAACGAGCAGTACTTC.

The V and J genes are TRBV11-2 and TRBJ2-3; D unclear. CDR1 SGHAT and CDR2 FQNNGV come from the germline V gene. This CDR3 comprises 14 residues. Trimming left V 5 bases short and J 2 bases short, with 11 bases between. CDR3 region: CASSRVLVTDTQYF. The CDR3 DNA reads TGTGCCAGCAGCCGGGTGTTAGTCACAGATACGCAGTATTTT.

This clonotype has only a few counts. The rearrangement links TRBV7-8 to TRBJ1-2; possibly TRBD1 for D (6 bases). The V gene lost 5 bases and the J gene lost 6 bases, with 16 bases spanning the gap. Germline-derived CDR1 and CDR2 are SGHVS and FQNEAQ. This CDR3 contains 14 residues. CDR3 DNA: TGTGCCAGCAGCCCAGCAGTAGGACAGAATGGCTACACCTTC. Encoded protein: CASSPAVGQNGYTF.

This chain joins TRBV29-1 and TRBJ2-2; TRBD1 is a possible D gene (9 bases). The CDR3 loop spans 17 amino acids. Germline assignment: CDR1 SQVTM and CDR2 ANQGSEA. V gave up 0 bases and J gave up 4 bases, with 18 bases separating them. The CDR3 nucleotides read TGCAGCGTTGAAGATCGGGGGGGACAGGGCTCCACCGGGGAGCTGTTTTTT. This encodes CSVEDRGGQGSTGELFF.

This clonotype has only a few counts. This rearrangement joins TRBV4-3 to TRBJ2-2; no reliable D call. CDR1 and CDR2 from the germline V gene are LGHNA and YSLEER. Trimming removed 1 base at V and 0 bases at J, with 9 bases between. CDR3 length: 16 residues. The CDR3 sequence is CASSQVLPANTGELFF. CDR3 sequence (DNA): TGCGCCAGCAGCCAAGTACTCCCCGCGAACACCGGGGAGCTGTTTTTT.

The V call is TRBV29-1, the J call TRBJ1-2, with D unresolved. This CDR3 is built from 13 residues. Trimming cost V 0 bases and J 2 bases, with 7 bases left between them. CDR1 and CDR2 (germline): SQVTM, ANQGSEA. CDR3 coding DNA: TGCAGCGTTGAAGATCGGACCAACTATGGCTACACCTTC. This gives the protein CSVEDRTNYGYTF.

For the CDR3, the DNA is TGTGCCAGCAGCCTTAGCGGGGGTGTCGAGACCCAGTACTTC. As protein: CASSLSGGVETQYF. The J gene is TRBJ2-5, the V gene TRBV7-6; 9 bases fit TRBD2. The germline V gene encodes CDR1 SGHVS and CDR2 FNYEAQ. Trimming at V came to 5 bases and at J to 5 bases, leaving 6 bases not matched to a gene. This CDR3 contains 14 residues.

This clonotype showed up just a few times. CDR3 loop: CASSPQGISGIGDEQFF. In DNA form, the CDR3 reads TGTGCCAGCAGCCCTCAAGGGATAAGCGGGATCGGGGATGAGCAGTTCTTC. V usage is TRBV4-2 and J usage is TRBJ2-1, with TRBD2 identical over 7 bases. Trimming took 4 bases from V and 8 from J; bases not matched to a gene: 17. Germline loops: CDR1 LGHNA, CDR2 YNFKEQ. This CDR3 is 17 amino acids long.

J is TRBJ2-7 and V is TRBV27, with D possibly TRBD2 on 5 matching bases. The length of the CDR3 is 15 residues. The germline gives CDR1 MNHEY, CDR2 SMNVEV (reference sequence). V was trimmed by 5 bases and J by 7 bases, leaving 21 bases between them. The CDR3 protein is CASSRLSRSRGEQYF. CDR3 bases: TGTGCCAGCAGTCGACTCTCTCGGTCCCGAGGGGAGCAGTACTTC.

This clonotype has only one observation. The CDR3 sequence: CASSRTNHEQYF. The DNA of the CDR3 is TGTGCCAGCAGCAGGACTAACCACGAGCAGTACTTC. This chain uses TRBV7-2 with TRBJ2-7; tentatively, D is TRBD2 (6 bases). Germline CDR1 is SGHTA and CDR2 is FQGNSA. The CDR3 length is 12 residues. The V end lost 5 bases, the J end lost 5 bases, and 10 bases lay between the germline ends.

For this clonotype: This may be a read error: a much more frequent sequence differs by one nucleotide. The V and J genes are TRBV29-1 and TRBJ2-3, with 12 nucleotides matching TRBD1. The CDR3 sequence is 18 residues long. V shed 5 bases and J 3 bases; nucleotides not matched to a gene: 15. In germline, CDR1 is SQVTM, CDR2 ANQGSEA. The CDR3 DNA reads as TGCAGCGTTAGCAGGGACAGGGGGCTTGGGTGGCCGACAGATACGCAGTATTTT. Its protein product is CSVSRDRGLGWPTDTQYF.

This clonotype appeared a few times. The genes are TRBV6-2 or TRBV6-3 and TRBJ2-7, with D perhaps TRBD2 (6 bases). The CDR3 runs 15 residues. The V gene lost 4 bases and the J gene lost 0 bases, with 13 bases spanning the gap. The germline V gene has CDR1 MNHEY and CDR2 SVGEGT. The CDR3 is CASSWWASDSYEQYF. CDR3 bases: TGTGCCAGCAGTTGGTGGGCTAGCGACTCCTACGAGCAGTACTTC.

CDR3 sequence: CASSLGLPSANEQFF. CDR3 DNA: TGCGCCAGCAGCTTGGGACTACCCTCGGCCAATGAGCAGTTCTTC. The V gene is TRBV5-1, the J gene TRBJ2-1; a possible D gene is TRBD2 (5 bases). The CDR3 covers 15 residues. Germline CDR1 and CDR2: SGHRS and YFSETQ. Trimming removed 0 bases at V and 6 bases at J, with 13 bases between.

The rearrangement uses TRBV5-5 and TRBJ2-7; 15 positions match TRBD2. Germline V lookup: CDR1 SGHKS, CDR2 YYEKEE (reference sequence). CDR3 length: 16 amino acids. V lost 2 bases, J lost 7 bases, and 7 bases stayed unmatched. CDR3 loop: CASSLQWTSGREEQYF. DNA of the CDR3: TGTGCCAGCAGCTTACAATGGACTAGCGGGAGGGAGGAGCAGTACTTC.

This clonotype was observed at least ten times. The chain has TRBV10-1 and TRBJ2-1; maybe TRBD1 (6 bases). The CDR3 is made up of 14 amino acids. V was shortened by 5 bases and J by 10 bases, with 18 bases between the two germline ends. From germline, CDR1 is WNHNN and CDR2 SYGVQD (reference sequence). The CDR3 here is CASSRRQVLGEQFF. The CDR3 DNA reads TGCGCCAGCAGTCGCCGACAGGTCCTGGGAGAGCAGTTCTTC.

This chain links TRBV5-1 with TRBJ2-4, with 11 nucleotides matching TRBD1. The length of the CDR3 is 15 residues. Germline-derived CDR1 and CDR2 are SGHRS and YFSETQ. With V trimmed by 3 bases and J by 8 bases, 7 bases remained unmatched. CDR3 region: CASSSSGTGGDIQYF. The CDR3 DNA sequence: TGCGCCAGCAGCTCATCCGGGACAGGGGGGGACATTCAGTACTTC.

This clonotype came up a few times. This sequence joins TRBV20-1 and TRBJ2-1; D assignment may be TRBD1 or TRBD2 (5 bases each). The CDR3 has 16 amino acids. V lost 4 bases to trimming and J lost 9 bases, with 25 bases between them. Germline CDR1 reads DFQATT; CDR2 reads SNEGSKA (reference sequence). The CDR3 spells CSAKPSGTLLGGEQFF. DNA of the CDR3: TGCAGTGCTAAACCCTCAGGGACCTTACTAGGTGGTGAGCAGTTCTTC.

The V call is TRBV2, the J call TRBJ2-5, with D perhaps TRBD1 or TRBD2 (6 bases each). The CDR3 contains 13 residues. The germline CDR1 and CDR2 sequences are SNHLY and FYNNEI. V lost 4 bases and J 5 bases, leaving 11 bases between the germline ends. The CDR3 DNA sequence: TGTGCCAGCAGTGGGGGGGCAGGGGAGACCCAGTACTTC. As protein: CASSGGAGETQYF.

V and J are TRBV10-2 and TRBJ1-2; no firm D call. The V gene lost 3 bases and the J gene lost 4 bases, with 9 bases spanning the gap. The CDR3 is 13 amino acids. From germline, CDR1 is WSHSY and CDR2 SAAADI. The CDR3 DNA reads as TGCGCCAGCAGTGACGGTGGATCCTATGGCTACACCTTC. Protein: CASSDGGSYGYTF.